This entry lists 3 T cell receptor beta chains sequenced from one sample in a study of CD8 T cells in Susac syndrome. A quantity of roughly 0.5 to 1 ug RNA underwent reverse transcription using random hexamers. TCRdb itself ran the immunoSEQ multiplex PCR reads through MiXCR, one entry per CDR3 protein. The data show some 300,000 distinct CDR3 sequences, approximately 85% seen once. Source material: CD8+ T cells from PBMCs. The receptors stem from a human donor with multiple sclerosis.

The gene calls are TRBV5-4 and TRBJ1-5; tentatively, D is TRBD1 (5 bases). V was shortened by 4 bases and J by 6 bases, with 20 bases between the two germline ends. The germline gives CDR1 SGHNT, CDR2 YYREEE (reference sequence). The CDR3 loop spans 16 amino acids. The CDR3 sequence is CASSPLDQGSGQPQHF. The CDR3, as DNA: TGTGCCAGCAGCCCATTGGATCAGGGATCGGGTCAGCCCCAGCATTTT.

The rearrangement links TRBV4-1 to TRBJ2-1; D not certain. The CDR3 sequence is 16 residues long. Looked up from germline, CDR1 is MGHRA and CDR2 is YSYEKL. The ends were cut back, 0 bases at V and 4 bases at J, with 13 bases in the middle. CDR3 region: CASSQDDARVYNEQFF. CDR3 sequence (DNA): TGCGCCAGCAGCCAAGACGACGCCCGGGTTTACAATGAGCAGTTCTTC.

The chain combines TRBV13 with TRBJ2-3, with 8 bases lining up with TRBD2. Germline V gives CDR1 PRHDT, CDR2 FYEKMQ (reference sequence). The CDR3 covers 18 residues. After removal of 4 bases from V and 2 bases from J, the junction contained 14 bases not matched to a gene. CDR3 DNA: TGTGCCAGCAGCTCCCCCCTAGCGGGCCACCCCCTCACAGATACGCAGTATTTT. Translated, it gives CASSSPLAGHPLTDTQYF. Filled out from reference TRBV13 and TRBJ2-3, the complete variable domain reads AAGVIQSPRHLIKEKRETATLKCYPIPRHDTVYWYQQGPGQDPQFLISFYEKMQSDKGSIPDRFSAQQFSDYHSELNMSSLELGDSALYFCASSSPLAGHPLTDTQYFGPGTRLTVL.